The 15 T cell receptor beta chains listed next were all sequenced from one sample in a study of blood T cell repertoires in COVID-19. Profiled with immunoSEQ multiplex PCR; TCRdb holds only in-frame clones, not every one. Of 110,000 to 150,000 clones listed, 65% to 90% were seen once; the top ten hold about a tenth. The sequencing sample was made of peripheral blood. Receptor source: a man in his fifties or sixties with active or convalescent COVID-19.

This sequence joins TRBV28 and TRBJ1-2, with TRBD1 matching over 8 bases. Germline V gives CDR1 MDHEN, CDR2 SYDVKM. J gave up 5 bases and V 2 bases, and 7 bases lay outside the gene matches. The CDR3 has 15 residues. CDR3: CASSLVGQGDYGYTF. CDR3 sequence (DNA): TGTGCCAGCAGTTTAGTCGGACAGGGTGATTATGGCTACACCTTC.

This clone was picked up one time. The J gene is TRBJ2-3, the V gene TRBV28; 9 bases align to TRBD2. Per the germline V gene, CDR1 is MDHEN and CDR2 is SYDVKM. The CDR3 length is 15 residues. The V and J ends lost 6 bases and 4 bases, in that order; junction bases with no gene match: 8. The CDR3 spells CASSPGGGAADTQYF. For the CDR3, the DNA is TGTGCCAGCAGCCCCGGCGGGGGGGCGGCAGATACGCAGTATTTT.

This rearrangement joins TRBV14 to TRBJ1-2; the D gene is possibly TRBD1 (5 bases). From germline, CDR1 is SGHDN and CDR2 FVKESK. The CDR3 spans 15 residues. Trimming took off 0 bases at V and 4 bases at J, with 12 bases between the two ends. The CDR3 region is CASSQDAGLVYGYTF. CDR3 nucleotides: TGTGCCAGCAGCCAAGACGCGGGACTTGTCTATGGCTACACCTTC.

The chain joins TRBV15 to TRBJ1-5; D ambiguous. Trimming removed 0 bases at V and 6 bases at J, with 15 bases between. The germline V gene encodes CDR1 LNHNV and CDR2 YYDKDF (reference sequence). The CDR3 has 16 amino acids. The CDR3 nucleotides read TGTGCCACCAGCAGAGAAACGGAGGCGGGCGGTCAGCCCCAGCATTTT. It codes for CATSRETEAGGQPQHF.

The chain carries TRBV5-4 and TRBJ1-2; D is possibly TRBD1 (5 bases). V was cut by 0 bases and J by 6 bases, with 12 bases left in between. CDR1 SGHNT and CDR2 YYREEE come from the germline V gene (reference sequence). This CDR3 is built from 14 residues. CDR3 nucleotide sequence: TGTGCCAGCAGCTTGGATTCGGGGACTGATGGCTACACCTTC. This translates into CASSLDSGTDGYTF.

This chain connects TRBV7-8 to TRBJ1-4; TRBD1 might be the D (6 bases). V was cut by 5 bases and J by 3 bases, with 13 bases left in between. Germline loops: CDR1 SGHVS, CDR2 FQNEAQ. There are 15 residues in the CDR3. The CDR3 is CASSLTGIANEKLFF. As DNA, the CDR3 is TGTGCCAGCAGCCTTACAGGGATTGCTAATGAAAAACTGTTTTTT.

The V and J genes are TRBV5-8 and TRBJ1-2; D might be TRBD1 (6 bases). V lost 4 bases to trimming and J lost 7 bases, with 17 bases between them. CDR1 SGHTS and CDR2 YDEGEE come from the germline V gene. The CDR3 covers 14 residues. CDR3 region: CASSPTGGAGGYTF. For the CDR3, the DNA is TGTGCCAGCAGCCCCACGGGGGGGGCTGGTGGCTACACCTTC.

The V and J genes are TRBV3-1 (or the pseudogene TRBV3-2) and TRBJ1-1, with unresolved D. The ends were cut back, 1 base at V and 0 bases at J, with 12 bases in the middle. The CDR3 covers 16 residues. CDR1 is LGHDT, CDR2 YNNKEL, per germline (reference sequence). The CDR3 protein is CASSQVVLSVNTEAFF. The CDR3 coding sequence is TGTGCCAGCAGCCAAGTGGTGTTATCGGTGAACACTGAAGCTTTCTTT.

V usage is TRBV7-9 and J usage is TRBJ1-1, with TRBD1 matching over 8 bases. Germline CDR1 reads SEHNR; CDR2 reads FQNEAQ (reference sequence). This CDR3 comprises 15 residues. The J segment lost 3 bases and the V segment lost 6 bases, leaving 9 bases of the junction unmatched. The CDR3 DNA is TGTGCCAGCAGTTACTATCAGGGGGCGGACACTGAAGCTTTCTTT. Protein sequence: CASSYYQGADTEAFF. Based on the CDR3 plus reference TRBV7-9 and TRBJ1-1, the full variable domain is DTGVSQNPRHKITKRGQNVTFRCDPISEHNRLYWYRQTLGQGPEFLTYFQNEAQLEKSRLLSDRFSAERPKGSFSTLEIQRTEQGDSAMYLCASSYYQGADTEAFFGQGTRLTVV.

The chain couples TRBV3-1 (or the pseudogene TRBV3-2) to TRBJ2-4, with D unresolved. The CDR3 has 15 amino acids. CDR1 and CDR2 (germline): LGHDT, YNNKEL (reference sequence). With 5 bases removed from V and 0 bases from J, the gap between germline ends came to 11 bases. CDR3 sequence reads: CASSSVTIAKNIQYF. For the CDR3, the DNA is TGTGCCAGCAGCTCCGTTACAATAGCCAAAAACATTCAGTACTTC.

The chain links TRBV4-1 to TRBJ1-1, with TRBD1 matching over 8 bases. The CDR3 loop spans 13 amino acids. Germline CDR1 MGHRA, CDR2 YSYEKL. Trimming removed 4 bases from V and 5 bases from J; junction bases left unmatched: 3. CDR3 amino acids: CASSLGQGTEAFF. The CDR3 DNA sequence: TGCGCCAGCAGCCTTGGACAGGGAACTGAAGCTTTCTTT.

As concerns this clone: A read error may be the cause here, since a much bigger clone is one base away. Other DNA sequences from this sample encode an identical CDR3 as well. V is TRBV7-8 and J is TRBJ1-5, with a weak D call TRBD1 (6 bases). The CDR3 extends over 14 amino acids. V was clipped by 3 bases and J by 1 base, with 7 bases between them. Germline CDR1 SGHVS, CDR2 FQNEAQ. CDR3 sequence (DNA): TGTGCCAGCAGCTTGGGACAAAGCAATCAGCCCCAGCATTTT. Encoded protein: CASSLGQSNQPQHF.

V gene TRBV27 combines with J gene TRBJ1-2, with a possible D match to TRBD1 (5 bases). There are 16 residues in the CDR3. Trimming removed 7 bases from V and 4 bases from J, with 22 bases in between. Germline CDR1 MNHEY, CDR2 SMNVEV (reference sequence). The DNA for the CDR3 is TGTGCCAGCACTCCCAGACACCCGGGGGATCCCTATGGCTACACCTTC. Its translation: CASTPRHPGDPYGYTF.

The J gene is TRBJ2-1, the V gene TRBV4-3, with 8 bases matching TRBD2. CDR3 length equals 18 residues. Germline CDR1 and CDR2: LGHNA and YSLEER. The ends lost 0 bases at V and 1 base at J; junction bases unmatched: 8. The CDR3 DNA reads TGCGCCAGCAGCCAAGATAGGGCTAGCGGGCATTCCTACAATGAGCAGTTCTTC. Amino acid sequence: CASSQDRASGHSYNEQFF.

This chain links TRBV10-2 with TRBJ2-1; 7 bases are a match to TRBD2. Germline values: CDR1 WSHSY, CDR2 SAAADI. After removal of 2 bases from V and 4 bases from J, the junction contained 5 bases not matched to a gene. This CDR3 has 15 amino acids. The CDR3 spells CASSEIGAGYNEQFF. In DNA, the CDR3 is TGCGCCAGCAGTGAGATAGGAGCGGGGTACAATGAGCAGTTCTTC.